This T cell receptor (beta chain) was sequenced for a study of cytomegalovirus exposure and HLA in healthy donors. This CDR3 contains 16 residues. Trimming cost V 3 bases and J 1 base; bases outside gene matches: 7. In germline, CDR1 is LNHNV, CDR2 YYDKDF (reference sequence). Primers for the PCR totalled 60 Vbeta and 13 Jbeta. Generated by immunoSEQ multiplex PCR, the TCRdb table keeps only in-frame clones and is missing some. The table has some 150,000 clones, roughly 84% seen once; the top ten hold roughly 1.5%. Turning to this clone: Antigen unknown.

Notes on the study in general: A later analysis linked a missense DCLRE1C variant to TCR beta V- and J-gene trimming. Published work reported that the classifier diagnosed cytomegalovirus status with high specificity and sensitivity.

Material for sequencing was PBMCs. The TCR was taken from a male donor in good health and CMV-seronegative. The chain combines TRBV15 with TRBJ2-7; 9 bases agree with TRBD1. The CDR3 loop is CATSSTGTGISYEQYF. CDR3 nucleotide sequence: TGTGCCACCAGCAGTACCGGGACAGGGATTTCCTACGAGCAGTACTTC.